This TCR beta chain stems from a study of post-analysis software for immune sequencing data. Study-wide background: The patients showed relapsing-remitting, secondary progressive and progressive-relapsing multiple sclerosis courses.

Only a few counts were recorded for this clonotype. TCR beta libraries were prepared from cDNA with unique molecular identifiers. From approximately 0.95 to 9.8 million T cells, roughly 0.5 million cDNA molecules were obtained. Each CDR3 protein gets one entry after TCRdb re-called the PCR reads with MiXCR. This table has roughly 400,000 distinct CDR3 sequences, less than 40% appearing once. The specimen sequenced was blood. The sequence was obtained from a girl aged 2 to 9 with multiple sclerosis.

CDR3 nucleotide sequence: TGCGCCAGCAGCTTTGTACGCCAGGGATACACTGAAGCTTTCTTT. This translates into CASSFVRQGYTEAFF. The chain combines TRBV5-1 with TRBJ1-1; D might be TRBD1 (5 bases). Trimming removed 2 bases from V and 3 bases from J, with 14 bases in between. Looked up from germline, CDR1 is SGHRS and CDR2 is YFSETQ. This CDR3 comprises 15 residues.